Following are 18 T cell receptor beta chains from one sample sequenced in a study of cytomegalovirus exposure and HLA in healthy donors (dated by TCRdb to about 2017). The receptor library was made with the immunoSEQ multiplex PCR assay. For the multiplex PCR, a mixture combining 60 forward primers for TCR Vbeta segments and 13 reverse primers for TCR Jbeta segments was used. The table was pulled from immuneACCESS by TCRdb, which kept in-frame rearrangements only. Such tables lose some clones; where checked, under half of the loss comes from unresolved V genes, and the rest has no known cause. In all, the sample holds tens of thousands of clones, and about nine tenths of those were seen once. The ten biggest clones cover around 2.5% of the sample. Sequenced material: PBMCs. The receptors come from a man younger than 30 in good health and CMV-seronegative.

The J gene is TRBJ2-3, the V gene TRBV5-6, with TRBD2 matching over 7 bases. This CDR3 region has 15 residues. The germline gives CDR1 SGHDT, CDR2 YYEEEE. V shed 0 bases, J shed 5 bases, and the junction held 6 bases outside the gene matches. The CDR3 region is CASSLGLAAQDTQYF. The CDR3 coding sequence is TGTGCCAGCAGCTTGGGGCTAGCGGCCCAAGATACGCAGTATTTT.

J is TRBJ2-4 and V is TRBV2, with 8 nucleotides matching TRBD1. The germline gives CDR1 SNHLY, CDR2 FYNNEI. J gave up 0 bases and V 6 bases, and 10 bases lay outside the gene matches. The CDR3 runs to 17 residues. For the CDR3, the DNA is TGTGCCAGCAGACCCTTCGACAGGGGTCTAGCCAAAAACATTCAGTACTTC. Translation gives CASRPFDRGLAKNIQYF. The full variable domain, its missing parts supplied by reference TRBV2 and TRBJ2-4, is EPEVTQTPSHQVTQMGQEVILRCVPISNHLYFYWYRQILGQKVEFLVSFYNNEISEKSEIFDDQFSVERPDGSNFTLKIRSTKLEDSAMYFCASRPFDRGLAKNIQYFGAGTRLSVL.

The V and J genes are TRBV28 and TRBJ1-1; tentatively, D is TRBD1 (6 bases). Germline CDR1 and CDR2: MDHEN and SYDVKM. The CDR3 runs to 15 residues. Trimming took off 3 bases at V and 3 bases at J, with 14 bases between the two ends. CDR3 amino acids: CASSFPGVEDTEAFF. CDR3 nucleotides: TGTGCCAGCAGTTTCCCAGGGGTGGAAGACACTGAAGCTTTCTTT.

The CDR3 reads CASSSPGGRTLDTQYF. The DNA for the CDR3 is TGTGCCAGCAGTTCACCCGGGGGTAGGACGTTAGATACGCAGTATTTT. The rearrangement joins TRBV28 to TRBJ2-3, with D possibly TRBD2 on 6 matching bases. V dropped 4 bases and J dropped 5 bases, with 19 bases sitting between them. Germline assignment: CDR1 MDHEN and CDR2 SYDVKM. The CDR3 is 16 amino acids.

The chain joins TRBV7-8 to TRBJ2-1; tentatively, D is TRBD2 (5 bases). Germline V gene data show CDR1 as SGHVS and CDR2 as FQNEAQ. Trimming shortened V by 5 bases and J by 6 bases, and 14 bases separated the two germline ends. The CDR3 is made up of 14 amino acids. DNA of the CDR3: TGTGCCAGCAGCCCGGGCCGGGGAGCCAATGAGCAGTTCTTC. The encoded protein is CASSPGRGANEQFF.

This chain joins TRBV7-9 and TRBJ1-1, with a weak D call TRBD1 (6 bases). CDR1 and CDR2 from the germline V gene are SEHNR and FQNEAQ (reference sequence). Trimming removed 1 base at V and 4 bases at J, with 13 bases between. This CDR3 is 15 amino acids long. The CDR3: CASSLGGWGPTEAFF. The CDR3 DNA reads TGTGCCAGCAGCTTAGGGGGTTGGGGGCCCACTGAAGCTTTCTTT.

As DNA, the CDR3 is TGTGCCAGCAGCCGACAGAACCAAGAGACCCAGTACTTC. It yields the protein CASSRQNQETQYF. The chain joins TRBV11-2 to TRBJ2-5; D is perhaps TRBD1 (5 bases). Trimming left V 5 bases short and J 0 bases short, with 7 bases between. In germline, CDR1 is SGHAT, CDR2 FQNNGV. The CDR3 runs 13 residues.

The V call is TRBV7-2, the J call TRBJ1-1; the D is unclear. V lost 3 bases to trimming and J lost 5 bases, with 10 bases between them. This CDR3 is 13 amino acids long. Germline V gene lookup returns CDR1 SGHTA and CDR2 FQGNSA. The CDR3 loop is CASSFEVGTEAFF. In nucleotides, the CDR3 is TGTGCCAGCAGCTTCGAGGTCGGGACTGAAGCTTTCTTT.

CDR3 sequence (DNA): TGTGCCAGCAGCTACTACCCCGACAGAGCTAGCACAGATACGCAGTATTTT. It is translated as CASSYYPDRASTDTQYF. The chain joins TRBV27 to TRBJ2-3; weak D call: TRBD1 (5 bases). This CDR3 comprises 17 residues. The germline gives CDR1 MNHEY, CDR2 SMNVEV (reference sequence). V dropped 6 bases and J dropped 0 bases, with 19 bases sitting between them.

As DNA, the CDR3 is TGTGCCATCAGTGGAACGGGACAGGGTTGGGAGACCCAGTACTTC. It translates to CAISGTGQGWETQYF. This chain joins TRBV10-3 and TRBJ2-5; 9 bases match TRBD1. Trimming removed 4 bases from V and 5 bases from J; junction bases left unmatched: 8. Germline V gene lookup returns CDR1 ENHRY and CDR2 SYGVKD. The CDR3 totals 15 residues.

The chain combines TRBV28 with TRBJ2-3; 14 bases match TRBD2. This CDR3 spans 16 amino acids. Germline CDR1 reads MDHEN; CDR2 reads SYDVKM. V gave up 6 bases and J gave up 2 bases; unmatched junction bases: 4. The CDR3 is CASRTSGRAVTDTQYF. The CDR3 nucleotides read TGTGCCAGCAGGACTAGCGGGAGGGCAGTCACAGATACGCAGTATTTT.

The chain recombines TRBV7-9 with TRBJ1-3; possibly TRBD1 for D (6 bases). The CDR3 runs 18 residues. Germline loops: CDR1 SEHNR, CDR2 FQNEAQ (reference sequence). With 4 bases removed from V and 0 bases from J, the gap between germline ends came to 19 bases. CDR3 protein: CASSSYTSRQVSGNTIYF. The CDR3 DNA reads as TGTGCCAGCAGCTCCTACACCAGTCGACAGGTCTCTGGAAACACCATATATTTT.

The chain has TRBV29-1 and TRBJ2-3, with 7 bases fitting TRBD2. The CDR3 covers 13 residues. The germline V gene encodes CDR1 SQVTM and CDR2 ANQGSEA. Germline trimming cut 7 bases from V and 6 bases from J; bases unmatched to any gene: 10. The CDR3 DNA follows: TGCAGCGGAACGGGACTACTCTCCGATACGCAGTATTTT. Translating it yields CSGTGLLSDTQYF.

This rearrangement joins TRBV6-5 to TRBJ1-1; 7 bases line up with TRBD1. With V trimmed by 6 bases and J by 6 bases, 10 bases remained unmatched. Germline V gene sequence: CDR1 MNHEY, CDR2 SVGAGI. The length of the CDR3 is 14 residues. The CDR3 reads CASRPQQGRAEAFF. The CDR3 nucleotides are TGTGCCAGCAGACCTCAACAGGGGCGGGCTGAAGCTTTCTTT.

This clone was recorded once. The rearrangement uses TRBV6-6 and TRBJ2-7; D is ambiguous. V was trimmed by 2 bases and J by 3 bases, leaving 8 bases between them. The germline CDR1 and CDR2 sequences are MNHNY and SVGAGI (reference sequence). The CDR3 totals 13 residues. CDR3 DNA: TGTGCCAGCAGTTACGGTCTATACTACGAGCAGTACTTC. Its protein is CASSYGLYYEQYF.

This clone was detected once. This chain links TRBV20-1 with TRBJ2-3; D possibly corresponds to TRBD2 (6 bases). The germline gives CDR1 DFQATT, CDR2 SNEGSKA (reference sequence). Trimming took 5 bases from V and 5 from J, leaving 8 bases between them. This CDR3 spans 11 amino acids. CDR3 DNA: TGCAGTGCTTTGGGAGGAGATACGCAGTATTTT. Translation gives CSALGGDTQYF.

The chain joins TRBV5-5 to TRBJ2-1, with 10 nucleotides matching TRBD2. V lost 0 bases, J lost 5 bases, and 5 bases stayed unmatched. The CDR3 runs 16 residues. Germline assignment: CDR1 SGHKS and CDR2 YYEKEE (reference sequence). CDR3 bases: TGTGCCAGCAGCTTGGCCCCTAGCGGGGGACACAATGAGCAGTTCTTC. The encoded protein is CASSLAPSGGHNEQFF.

This sequence joins TRBV7-2 and TRBJ2-7; possibly TRBD2 for D (5 bases). Trimming shortened V by 6 bases and J by 4 bases, and 10 bases separated the two germline ends. Germline loops: CDR1 SGHTA, CDR2 FQGNSA. CDR3 length: 12 amino acids. The CDR3 DNA sequence: TGTGCCAGCAGTATTACGGGGTACGAGCAGTACTTC. Its protein is CASSITGYEQYF.